This T cell receptor beta chain emerged from a study of T-cell reconstitution after alpha-beta-depleted transplantation in children. Study outcomes and limitations: Expanded clones from the graft, numbering several hundred, reportedly supplied alpha-beta T cells about two months after transplant. The study traced high day-60 TCRbeta diversity in some patients to surviving recipient T cells and thymic progenitors. Newly produced T cells mostly accounted for T-cell counts and diversity one year post-transplant.

In the case of this clonotype: Its antigen is currently unknown.

CDR3 length: 11 amino acids. V lost 7 bases to trimming and J lost 11 bases, with 15 bases between them. Unique molecular identifiers were incorporated during preparation of the TCRbeta library. TCRdb passed the PCR reads through MiXCR, listing each CDR3 protein once. The sample comprises about 900,000 distinct CDR3 sequences, around 30% of which are singletons, and under 30% rests with the top ten. The input for sequencing was PBMCs, mostly from graft donor cells, taken 360 days after TCRalphabeta/CD19-depleted stem cell transplant. The rearrangement uses TRBV12-3 or TRBV12-4 and TRBJ2-7, with unresolved D. The TCR sequence derives from a boy under three years old who had a stem cell transplant for SCID, so the T cells may come from the graft donor. The CDR3 region has the DNA TGTGCCAGCACTCTTGGGTCCGGAAAGTACTTC. This encodes CASTLGSGKYF.